This T cell receptor beta chain stems from a study of control samples from healthy donors and cancer patients. Sequenced by immunoSEQ multiplex PCR; TCRdb stores in-frame clones only, minus some. The sample has 130,000 or so clones, more than 80% seen once. The CDR3 runs 14 residues. Germline V gives CDR1 SGHDN, CDR2 FVKESK. Trimming removed 2 bases from V and 13 bases from J, with 15 bases in between. The specimen was blood. The sequence was collected from a man aged 18 to 35 in good health. The chain links TRBV14 to TRBJ1-6; D possibly corresponds to TRBD1 (5 bases). The CDR3 protein is CASSQNTPRGPLHF. CDR3 nucleotides: TGTGCCAGCAGCCAAAACACGCCACGGGGCCCCCTCCACTTT.